The entry that follows covers one T cell receptor (beta chain) sequence. These data belong to a study of control samples from healthy donors and cancer patients. This CDR3 region has 16 residues. CDR1 is MDHEN and CDR2 is SYDVKM in the germline V gene. V lost 3 bases and J 3 bases, leaving 17 bases between the germline ends. This table comes from immunoSEQ multiplex PCR, and its TCRdb copy is limited to in-frame clones, with some not included. The data contain roughly 120,000 clones, under 95% of them singletons. The TCR was taken from a man in his forties or fifties with head and neck cancer. Sequencing used PBMCs. J is TRBJ1-1 and V is TRBV28; possible D gene TRBD1, 5 bases. The DNA for the CDR3 is TGTGCCAGCAGTTTCCCTCTGGGGGGGACTTACACTGAAGCTTTCTTT. This gives the protein CASSFPLGGTYTEAFF. Supplemented by reference TRBV28 and TRBJ1-1, the full variable domain reads DVKVTQSSRYLVKRTGEKVFLECVQDMDHENMFWYRQDPGLGLRLIYFSYDVKMKEKGDIPEGYSVSREKKERFSLILESASTNQTSMYLCASSFPLGGTYTEAFFGQGTRLTVV.